This T cell receptor (beta chain) appears in the sequencing data of a study of control samples from healthy donors and cancer patients. Profiled with immunoSEQ multiplex PCR; TCRdb holds only in-frame clones, not every one. The table includes about 52,000 clones, 90% to 95% detected once. Germline CDR1 reads LGHNA; CDR2 reads YNFKEQ. Between the trimmed V and J ends, which lost 0 bases and 8 bases, there was a span of 13 bases. This CDR3 comprises 14 residues. The sequence was obtained from a man under 40 in good health. Sequenced input: blood. V gene TRBV4-2 combines with J gene TRBJ1-1; D not resolved. The DNA of the CDR3 is TGTGCCAGCAGCCAAGAGGTGAGCCCGTCGGAAGCTTTCTTT. This encodes CASSQEVSPSEAFF.